One sample yielded the 4 T cell receptor beta chains listed below, sequenced in a study of T cell clones after liver transplantation. The protocol was immunoSEQ multiplex PCR, while the TCRdb copy is restricted to in-frame clones and leaves out a portion. This sample yields around 97,000 clones, of which 84% are seen a single time; approximately 3% belongs to the top ten. This sample comprised CD4+ T cells from blood, obtained approximately 45 months after liver transplant. The receptors here all came from a human patient who received a liver transplant. The graft donor may have contributed some T cells.

The chain has TRBV23-1 and TRBJ1-1; the match to TRBD1 covers 7 bases. TRBV23-1 is treated as an ORF (open reading frame) with a function not yet certain. This CDR3 comprises 13 residues. V trimming: 2 bases; J trimming: 5 bases; junction bases outside the gene matches: 2. The CDR3 loop reads CASSQDRETEAFF. The CDR3 nucleotides are TGCGCCAGCAGTCAAGACAGGGAGACTGAAGCTTTCTTT.

This chain uses TRBV4-3 with TRBJ2-5; D is unclear. The CDR3 runs 17 residues. The V end was cut by 1 base, the J end by 4 bases, with 19 bases between. Germline V lookup: CDR1 LGHNA, CDR2 YSLEER. CDR3 amino acids: CASSQGGHERRRETQYF. The CDR3 DNA reads TGCGCCAGCAGCCAAGGAGGTCATGAGAGGCGTCGAGAGACCCAGTACTTC.

This clone has only one observation. The CDR3 DNA is TGCAGCGTTGATACAGGGAAAGTCCAGCATTTT. This translates into CSVDTGKVQHF. This rearrangement joins TRBV29-1 to TRBJ1-5, with D perhaps matching TRBD1 (6 bases). CDR1 is SQVTM and CDR2 is ANQGSEA in the germline V gene. V was shortened by 3 bases and J by 12 bases, with 12 bases between the two germline ends. The CDR3 spans 11 residues.

V gene TRBV6-5 combines with J gene TRBJ1-1, with D perhaps TRBD1 (5 bases). V lost 2 bases and J lost 7, with 17 bases in between. The CDR3 length is 15 residues. From germline, CDR1 is MNHEY and CDR2 SVGAGI. In DNA form, the CDR3 reads TGTGCCAGCAGTTACCGGGGGGTGGGCCTCTATGAAGCTTTCTTT. Residues: CASSYRGVGLYEAFF.